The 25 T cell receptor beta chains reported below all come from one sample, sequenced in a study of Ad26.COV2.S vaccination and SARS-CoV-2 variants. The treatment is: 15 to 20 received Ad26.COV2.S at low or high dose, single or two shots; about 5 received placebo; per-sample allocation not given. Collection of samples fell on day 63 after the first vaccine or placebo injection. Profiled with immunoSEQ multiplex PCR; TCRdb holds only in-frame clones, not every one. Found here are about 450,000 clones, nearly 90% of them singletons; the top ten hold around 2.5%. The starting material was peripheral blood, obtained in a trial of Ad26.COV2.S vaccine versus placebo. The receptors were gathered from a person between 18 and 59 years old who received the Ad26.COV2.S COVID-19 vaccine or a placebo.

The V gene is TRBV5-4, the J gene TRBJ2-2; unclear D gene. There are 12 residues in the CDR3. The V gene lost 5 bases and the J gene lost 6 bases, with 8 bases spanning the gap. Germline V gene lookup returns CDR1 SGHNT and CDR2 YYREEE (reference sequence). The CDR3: CASRLASGELFF. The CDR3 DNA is TGTGCCAGCAGGCTGGCGTCCGGGGAGCTGTTTTTT.

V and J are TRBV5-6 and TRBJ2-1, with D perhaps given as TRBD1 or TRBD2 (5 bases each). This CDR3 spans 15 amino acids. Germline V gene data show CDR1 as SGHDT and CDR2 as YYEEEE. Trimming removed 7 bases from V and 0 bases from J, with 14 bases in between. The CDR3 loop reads CASRVPGSSYNEQFF. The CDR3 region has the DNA TGTGCCAGCCGGGTTCCAGGGAGCTCCTACAATGAGCAGTTCTTC.

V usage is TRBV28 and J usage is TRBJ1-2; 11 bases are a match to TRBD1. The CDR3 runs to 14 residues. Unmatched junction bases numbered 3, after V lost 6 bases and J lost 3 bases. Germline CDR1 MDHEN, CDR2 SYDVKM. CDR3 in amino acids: CASRPGQGDYGYTF. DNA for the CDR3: TGTGCCAGCAGACCGGGACAGGGGGACTATGGCTACACCTTC.

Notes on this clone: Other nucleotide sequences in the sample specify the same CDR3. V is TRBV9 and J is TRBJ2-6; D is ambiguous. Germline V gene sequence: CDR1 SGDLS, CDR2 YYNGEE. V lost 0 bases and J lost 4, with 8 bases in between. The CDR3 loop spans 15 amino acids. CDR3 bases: TGTGCCAGCAGCGTAGCAAACTCCGGGGCCAACGTCCTGACTTTC. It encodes CASSVANSGANVLTF.

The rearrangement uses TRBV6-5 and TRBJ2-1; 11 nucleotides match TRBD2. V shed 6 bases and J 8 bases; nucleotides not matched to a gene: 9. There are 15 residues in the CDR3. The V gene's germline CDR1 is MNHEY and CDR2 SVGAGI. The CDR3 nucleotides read TGTGCCAGCAGACCGGGGACTAGCGGCTGGGATGAGCAGTTCTTC. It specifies CASRPGTSGWDEQFF.

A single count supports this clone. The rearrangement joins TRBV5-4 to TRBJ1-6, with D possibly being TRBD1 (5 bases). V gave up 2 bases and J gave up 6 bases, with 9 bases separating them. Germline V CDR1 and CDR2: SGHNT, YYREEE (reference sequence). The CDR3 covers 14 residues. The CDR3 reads CASSLGEFNSPLHF. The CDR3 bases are TGTGCCAGCAGCTTAGGGGAGTTTAATTCACCCCTCCACTTT.

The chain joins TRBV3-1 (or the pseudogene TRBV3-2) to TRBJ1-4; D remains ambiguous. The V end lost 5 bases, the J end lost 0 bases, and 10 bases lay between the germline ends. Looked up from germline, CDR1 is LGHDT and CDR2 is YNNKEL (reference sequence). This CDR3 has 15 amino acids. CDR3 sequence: CASSFQWATNEKLFF. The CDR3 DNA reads TGTGCCAGCAGCTTCCAGTGGGCAACTAATGAAAAACTGTTTTTT.

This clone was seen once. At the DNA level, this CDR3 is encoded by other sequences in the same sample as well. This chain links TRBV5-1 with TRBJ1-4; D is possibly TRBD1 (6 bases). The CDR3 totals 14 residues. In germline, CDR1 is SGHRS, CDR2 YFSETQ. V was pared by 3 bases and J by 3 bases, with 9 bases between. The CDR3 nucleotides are TGCGCCAGCAGCTCTGGACAGCCTAATGAAAAACTGTTTTTT. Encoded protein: CASSSGQPNEKLFF.

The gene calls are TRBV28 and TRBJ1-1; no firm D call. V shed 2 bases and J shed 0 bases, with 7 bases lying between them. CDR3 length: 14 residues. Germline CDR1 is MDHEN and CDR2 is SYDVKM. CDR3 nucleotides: TGTGCCAGCAGTTTAGGAGTCATGAACACTGAAGCTTTCTTT. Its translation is CASSLGVMNTEAFF. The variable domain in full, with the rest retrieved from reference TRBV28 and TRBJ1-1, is DVKVTQSSRYLVKRTGEKVFLECVQDMDHENMFWYRQDPGLGLRLIYFSYDVKMKEKGDIPEGYSVSREKKERFSLILESASTNQTSMYLCASSLGVMNTEAFFGQGTRLTVV.

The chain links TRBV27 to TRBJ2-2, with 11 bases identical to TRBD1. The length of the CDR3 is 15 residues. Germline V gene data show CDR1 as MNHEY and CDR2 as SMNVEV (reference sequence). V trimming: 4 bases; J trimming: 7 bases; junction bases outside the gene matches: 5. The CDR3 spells CASSYGTGGIGELFF. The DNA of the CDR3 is TGTGCCAGCAGTTACGGGACAGGGGGAATCGGGGAGCTGTTTTTT.

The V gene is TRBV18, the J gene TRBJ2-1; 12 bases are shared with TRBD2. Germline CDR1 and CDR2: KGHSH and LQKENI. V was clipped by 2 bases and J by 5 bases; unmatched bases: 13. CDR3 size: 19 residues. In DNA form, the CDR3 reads TGTGCCAGCTCACCATACCTGGCTAGCGGGGGGGCGGACGACAATGAGCAGTTCTTC. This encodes CASSPYLASGGADDNEQFF.

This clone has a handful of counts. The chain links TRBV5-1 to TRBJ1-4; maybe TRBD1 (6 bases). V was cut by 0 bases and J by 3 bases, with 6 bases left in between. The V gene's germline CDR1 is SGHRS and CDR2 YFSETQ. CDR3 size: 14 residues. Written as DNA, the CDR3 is TGCGCCAGCAGCTTGGGACAGGCTAATGAAAAACTGTTTTTT. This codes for CASSLGQANEKLFF.

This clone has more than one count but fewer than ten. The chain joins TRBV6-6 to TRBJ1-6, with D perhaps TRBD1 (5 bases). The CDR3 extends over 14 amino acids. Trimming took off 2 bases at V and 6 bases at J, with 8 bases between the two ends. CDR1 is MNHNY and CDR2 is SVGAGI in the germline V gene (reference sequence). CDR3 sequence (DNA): TGTGCCAGCAGTTACCCCGGGACTAATTCACCCCTCCACTTT. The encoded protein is CASSYPGTNSPLHF.

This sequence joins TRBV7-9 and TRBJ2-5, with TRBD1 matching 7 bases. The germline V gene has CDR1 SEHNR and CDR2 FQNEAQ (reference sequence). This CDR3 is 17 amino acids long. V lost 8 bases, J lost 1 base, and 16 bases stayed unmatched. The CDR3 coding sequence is TGTGCCAGCCTAGCCCGAGACGGACAGGCCAGCCAAGAGACCCAGTACTTC. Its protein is CASLARDGQASQETQYF.

The CDR3 here is CASSQDHSTYKTQYF. CDR3 sequence (DNA): TGTGCCAGCAGCCAAGATCATTCGACGTACAAGACCCAGTACTTC. The V and J genes are TRBV3-1 (or the pseudogene TRBV3-2) and TRBJ2-5, with unresolved D. CDR3 length equals 15 residues. V was cut by 0 bases and J by 6 bases, with 14 bases left in between. Germline V CDR1 and CDR2: LGHDT, YNNKEL (reference sequence).

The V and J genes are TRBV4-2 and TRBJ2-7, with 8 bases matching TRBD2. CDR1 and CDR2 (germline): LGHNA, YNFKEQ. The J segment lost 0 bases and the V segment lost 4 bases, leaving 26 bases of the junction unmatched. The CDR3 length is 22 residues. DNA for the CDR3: TGTGCCAGCAGCCCTCGAGTTCTATTTAGCCCTAGCAGCGGGGGTTACTCCTACGAGCAGTACTTC. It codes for CASSPRVLFSPSSGGYSYEQYF.

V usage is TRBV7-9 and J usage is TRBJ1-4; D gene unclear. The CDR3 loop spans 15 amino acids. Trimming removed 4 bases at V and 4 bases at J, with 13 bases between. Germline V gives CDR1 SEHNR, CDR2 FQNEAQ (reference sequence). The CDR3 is CASSSGRAFNEKLFF. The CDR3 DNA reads TGTGCCAGCAGCTCAGGACGGGCATTTAATGAAAAACTGTTTTTT.

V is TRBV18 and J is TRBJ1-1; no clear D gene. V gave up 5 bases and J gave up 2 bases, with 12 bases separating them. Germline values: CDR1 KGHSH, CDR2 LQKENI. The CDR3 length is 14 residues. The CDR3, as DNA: TGTGCCAGCTCATTTACCGAGGGAAACACTGAAGCTTTCTTT. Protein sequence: CASSFTEGNTEAFF.

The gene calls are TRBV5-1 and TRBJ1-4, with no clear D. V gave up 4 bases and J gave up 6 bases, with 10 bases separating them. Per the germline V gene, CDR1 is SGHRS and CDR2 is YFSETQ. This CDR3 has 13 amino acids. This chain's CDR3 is CASSGGPDEKLFF. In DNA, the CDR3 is TGCGCCAGCAGCGGCGGGCCTGATGAAAAACTGTTTTTT. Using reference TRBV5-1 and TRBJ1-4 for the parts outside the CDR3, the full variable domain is KAGVTQTPRYLIKTRGQQVTLSCSPISGHRSVSWYQQTPGQGLQFLFEYFSETQRNKGNFPGRFSGRQFSNSRSEMNVSTLELGDSALYLCASSGGPDEKLFFGSGTQLSVL.

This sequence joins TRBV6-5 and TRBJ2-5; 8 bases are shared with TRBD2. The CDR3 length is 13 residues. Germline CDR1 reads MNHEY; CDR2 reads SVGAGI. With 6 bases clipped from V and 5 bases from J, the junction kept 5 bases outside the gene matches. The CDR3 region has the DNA TGTGCCAGCAGCCGGGGGGGCGTCGAGACCCAGTACTTC. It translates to CASSRGGVETQYF.

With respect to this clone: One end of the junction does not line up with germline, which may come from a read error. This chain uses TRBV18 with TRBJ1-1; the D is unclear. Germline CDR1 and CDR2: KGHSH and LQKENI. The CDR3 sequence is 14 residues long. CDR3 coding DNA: TGTGCCAGCTCCCCACTCGAGTACAGTCTTGAAGCTTTCTTT. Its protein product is CASSPLEYSLEAFF.

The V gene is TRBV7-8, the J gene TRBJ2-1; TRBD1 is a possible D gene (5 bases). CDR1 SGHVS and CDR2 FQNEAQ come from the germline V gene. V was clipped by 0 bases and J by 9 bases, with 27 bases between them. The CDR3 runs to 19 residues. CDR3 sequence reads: CASSLAYLTPTDSPGEQFF. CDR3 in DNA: TGTGCCAGCAGCTTAGCGTACCTTACCCCGACAGACTCCCCAGGTGAGCAGTTCTTC. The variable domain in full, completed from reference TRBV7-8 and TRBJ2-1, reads GAGVSQSPRYKVAKRGQDVALRCDPISGHVSLFWYQQALGQGPEFLTYFQNEAQLDKSGLPSDRFFAERPEGSVSTLKIQRTQQEDSAVYLCASSLAYLTPTDSPGEQFFGPGTRLTVL.

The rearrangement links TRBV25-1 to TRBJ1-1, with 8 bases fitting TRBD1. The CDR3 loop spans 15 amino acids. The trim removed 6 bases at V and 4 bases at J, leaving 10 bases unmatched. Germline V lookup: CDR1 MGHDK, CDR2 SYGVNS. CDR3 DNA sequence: TGTGCCAGCAGCCAGGACAGGGTCGGGAGCACTGAAGCTTTCTTT. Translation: CASSQDRVGSTEAFF.

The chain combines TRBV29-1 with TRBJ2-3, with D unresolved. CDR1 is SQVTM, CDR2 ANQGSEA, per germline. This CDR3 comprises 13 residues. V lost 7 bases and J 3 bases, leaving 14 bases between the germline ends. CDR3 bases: TGCAGCGCTGGACGTATAGGGACAGATACGCAGTATTTT. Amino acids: CSAGRIGTDTQYF.

CDR3 in DNA: TGCGCCAGCAGCCAAGTTTGGCCAGGCAATCAGCCCCAGCATTTT. It specifies CASSQVWPGNQPQHF. The genes are TRBV4-1 and TRBJ1-5, with D unresolved. The CDR3 is made up of 15 amino acids. Germline V gene sequence: CDR1 MGHRA, CDR2 YSYEKL. Trimming took 1 base from V and 2 from J, leaving 9 bases between them.